This T cell receptor (beta chain) came from a study of blood T cell repertoires in COVID-19. The CDR3 runs 15 residues. Trimming took 6 bases from V and 5 from J; bases not matched to a gene: 7. Germline values: CDR1 MNHEY, CDR2 SVGAGI. TCRdb's table, derived via immunoSEQ multiplex PCR, lists solely in-frame clones and lacks some. The sample contains 130,000 or so clones, 70% to 90% of which appear only once. Sequencing used peripheral blood. This sequence joins TRBV6-5 and TRBJ2-3, with 11 bases aligning to TRBD2. This receptor was obtained from a man aged 50-60 years with acute or convalescent COVID-19. CDR3 bases: TGTGCCAGCAGACCACTAGCGGGAGTGGGAGATACGCAGTATTTT. Translated: CASRPLAGVGDTQYF.